Listed below are T cell receptor beta chains from one sample, sequenced in a study of T cell changes during pregnancy in multiple sclerosis. TCRdb's table, derived via immunoSEQ multiplex PCR, lists solely in-frame clones and lacks some. Of some 40,000 clones in the sample, roughly 94% were seen once. The sample in question was peripheral blood, obtained in the third trimester of pregnancy. These receptors all come from a female donor with multiple sclerosis, enrolled in a pregnancy study. CDR3s include the opening cysteine and the closing phenylalanine or tryptophan. The D gene is left open where the match is weak. Rows may omit the clone size; those that give it use once, few, many or a size class.

d_call: NA; v_call: TRBV2; j_call: TRBJ2-2; clone_size: NA; cdr3_nt: TGTGCCAGCAGTGAGACAGGGGAGGGTAACACCGGGGAGCTGTTTTTT; cdr3_aa: CASSETGEGNTGELFF
d_call: NA; v_call: TRBV27; j_call: TRBJ2-1; clone_size: NA; cdr3_nt: TGTGCCAGCAGGCTAGCCCCTACGAGCTCCTACAATGAGCAGTTCTTC; cdr3_aa: CASRLAPTSSYNEQFF
d_call: TRBD2; v_call: TRBV11-3; j_call: TRBJ2-4; clone_size: NA; cdr3_nt: TGTGCCAGCCCTATCGGGGTAGGAGGGAACGGGGGGAAAAACATTCAGTACTTC; cdr3_aa: CASPIGVGGNGGKNIQYF
d_call: NA; v_call: TRBV7-3; j_call: TRBJ2-7; clone_size: once; cdr3_nt: TGTGCCAGCAGCTTAACCCAGGCTACCGAGCAGTACTTC; cdr3_aa: CASSLTQATEQYF
d_call: TRBD1; v_call: TRBV6-4; j_call: TRBJ2-3; clone_size: NA; cdr3_nt: TGTGCCAGCAGTGACTCGGGAGGGACAGGGATTAGTACGCAGTATTTT; cdr3_aa: CASSDSGGTGISTQYF
d_call: NA; v_call: TRBV7-6; j_call: TRBJ2-2; clone_size: NA; cdr3_nt: TGTGCCAGCAGCTTAGTAGCAGGGGAGGGCACCGGGGAGCTGTTTTTT; cdr3_aa: CASSLVAGEGTGELFF
d_call: TRBD1; v_call: TRBV30; j_call: TRBJ1-2; clone_size: NA; cdr3_nt: TGTGCCTTCCAAAGACAGGGTGGAGGCTACACCTTC; cdr3_aa: CAFQRQGGGYTF
d_call: NA; v_call: TRBV5-5; j_call: TRBJ2-5; clone_size: NA; cdr3_nt: TGTGCCAGCCGAAAACGACAGATCCAAGAGACCCAGTACTTC; cdr3_aa: CASRKRQIQETQYF
d_call: TRBD2; v_call: TRBV28; j_call: TRBJ2-1; clone_size: NA; cdr3_nt: TGTGCCAGCAACCCACTAGCGGAAGCTTACAATGAGCAGTTCTTC; cdr3_aa: CASNPLAEAYNEQFF
d_call: NA; v_call: TRBV7-6; j_call: TRBJ1-3; clone_size: NA; cdr3_nt: TGTGCCAGCAGCTTGATGGAGGCGGGAAACACCATATATTTT; cdr3_aa: CASSLMEAGNTIYF
d_call: TRBD2; v_call: TRBV7-6; j_call: TRBJ2-5; clone_size: once; cdr3_nt: TGTGCCAGCAGCTTAGGGGAGGCTAGCGGGGCACTCAAGAAGACCCAGTACTTC; cdr3_aa: CASSLGEASGALKKTQYF
d_call: NA; v_call: TRBV11-2; j_call: TRBJ2-2; clone_size: NA; cdr3_nt: TGTGCCAGCGGTAGTGGGGCAGAGATCACCGGGGAGCTGTTTTTT; cdr3_aa: CASGSGAEITGELFF
d_call: TRBD1; v_call: TRBV6-5; j_call: TRBJ1-2; clone_size: NA; cdr3_nt: TGTGCCAGCAGTTACTCGGGACAGCTCCCTCTCGATGGCTACACCTTC; cdr3_aa: CASSYSGQLPLDGYTF
d_call: TRBD1; v_call: TRBV18; j_call: TRBJ2-7; clone_size: NA; cdr3_nt: TGTGCCAGCTCTCCCCTGGGACAGTACTACGAGCAGTACTTC; cdr3_aa: CASSPLGQYYEQYF
d_call: NA; v_call: TRBV27; j_call: TRBJ2-6; clone_size: NA; cdr3_nt: TGTGCCAGCAGTTTAGCTCGGGTGGGGGCCAACGTCCTGACTTTC; cdr3_aa: CASSLARVGANVLTF
d_call: TRBD1; v_call: TRBV7-6; j_call: TRBJ2-3; clone_size: once; cdr3_nt: TGTGCCAGCAGCTTTCCAGGGGGCAGGTCAGATACGCAGTATTTT; cdr3_aa: CASSFPGGRSDTQYF
d_call: TRBD1; v_call: TRBV9; j_call: TRBJ1-2; clone_size: NA; cdr3_nt: TGTGCCAGCAGCGTAGCTTCCCCCCTCGACAGGGATCGCTATGGCTACACCTTC; cdr3_aa: CASSVASPLDRDRYGYTF
d_call: NA; v_call: TRBV6-5; j_call: TRBJ2-1; clone_size: NA; cdr3_nt: TGTGCAGTCGCCGGGATGCCGGTTAATAATGAGCAGTTCTTC; cdr3_aa: CAVAGMPVNNEQFF
d_call: TRBD1; v_call: TRBV28; j_call: TRBJ2-7; clone_size: few; cdr3_nt: TGTGCCAGCAGTTTTATAGGGACAGGGCGATACGAGCAGTACTTC; cdr3_aa: CASSFIGTGRYEQYF
d_call: NA; v_call: TRBV6-1; j_call: TRBJ1-5; clone_size: once; cdr3_nt: TGTGCCAGCAGTGAATTATTCTCCAGGTCAAGCAATCAGCCCCAGCATTTT; cdr3_aa: CASSELFSRSSNQPQHF
d_call: TRBD2; v_call: TRBV13; j_call: TRBJ2-1; clone_size: once; cdr3_nt: TGTGCCAGCAGCTTATGGACTAGCGGGAACAATGAGCAGTTCTTC; cdr3_aa: CASSLWTSGNNEQFF
d_call: TRBD1; v_call: TRBV7-9; j_call: TRBJ1-4; clone_size: NA; cdr3_nt: TGTGCCAGCAGCCTGAGGACAGGCCAAACTGAAAAACTGTTTTTT; cdr3_aa: CASSLRTGQTEKLFF
d_call: TRBD2; v_call: TRBV7-3; j_call: TRBJ2-3; clone_size: once; cdr3_nt: TGTGCCAGCTCCAGGGGGAGCGGGAGGGATACGCAGTATTTT; cdr3_aa: CASSRGSGRDTQYF
d_call: NA; v_call: TRBV7-9; j_call: TRBJ1-5; clone_size: NA; cdr3_nt: TGTGCCAGCAGCAGAGACAGGTTGGGTCAGCCCCAGCATTTT; cdr3_aa: CASSRDRLGQPQHF
d_call: TRBD1; v_call: TRBV5-4; j_call: TRBJ2-7; clone_size: NA; cdr3_nt: TGTGCCAGCAGCTCTCGGACAGGGGGAAACTACGAGCAGTACTTC; cdr3_aa: CASSSRTGGNYEQYF
d_call: NA; v_call: TRBV28; j_call: TRBJ2-7; clone_size: NA; cdr3_nt: TGTGCCAGCATCACGAGGGGGGGTACCCCCTACGAGCAGTACTTC; cdr3_aa: CASITRGGTPYEQYF